The clone carrying this T cell receptor beta chain occurred many times. The antigen is unknown. The data were taken from a study of T-cell memory formation after mild COVID-19. Study at large: Among the donors, TCR clusters were largely specific to each donor.

The CDR3 is 15 residues long. V was pared by 0 bases and J by 2 bases, with 9 bases between. The V gene's germline CDR1 is LGHNA and CDR2 YNFKEQ. Study-level findings and limits: Among clones peaking at day 37 in the second wave, SARS-CoV-2 specificity remained unconfirmed.

TCRdb recomputed calls from the 5' RACE reads with MiXCR, one row per CDR3 protein. The table records hundreds of thousands of distinct CDR3 sequences, around 15% of them present only once. This clonotype was sampled from a man in his late teens or twenties who had mild COVID-19 (a few samples of this study predate the infection). Cell type and time point are not known. The chain is built from TRBV4-2 and TRBJ2-3; D not certain. Sequencing input: PBMCs or a T cell subset sorted from them (not recorded which). The CDR3 DNA sequence: TGTGCCAGCAGCCAAGATCTTAGGATCACAGATACGCAGTATTTT. Amino acids: CASSQDLRITDTQYF.